Described below is a single TCR beta chain sequence and its context. Its matching antigen is unknown. The entry originates in a study of cytomegalovirus exposure and HLA in healthy donors. General study findings and limits: A later analysis associated 15,000 to 20,000 TCR beta sequences with HLA alleles at a 0.05 false discovery rate. Only CMV serostatus was available as immune exposure information.

Primers for the PCR totalled 60 Vbeta and 13 Jbeta. Sequencing used immunoSEQ multiplex PCR; TCRdb keeps in-frame clones, though not all of them. In all, the sample yields over 100,000 clones. This cohort consisted of healthy bone marrow donors. There were likely unrecorded immune exposures, though donors were nominally healthy when sampled. Sequenced material: PBMCs. The source is a woman aged 40 to 50 in good health and CMV-seropositive.

The CDR3 nucleotides read TGCGCCAGCAGTCAATCGGGCCAGGGGTTCGACACTGAAGCTTTCTTT. It codes for CASSQSGQGFDTEAFF. The rearrangement joins TRBV23-1 to TRBJ1-1; the D gene is possibly TRBD1 (6 bases). TRBV23-1 is known as an ORF, though its function is uncertain. V gave up 0 bases and J gave up 3 bases, with 14 bases separating them. The length of the CDR3 is 16 residues.